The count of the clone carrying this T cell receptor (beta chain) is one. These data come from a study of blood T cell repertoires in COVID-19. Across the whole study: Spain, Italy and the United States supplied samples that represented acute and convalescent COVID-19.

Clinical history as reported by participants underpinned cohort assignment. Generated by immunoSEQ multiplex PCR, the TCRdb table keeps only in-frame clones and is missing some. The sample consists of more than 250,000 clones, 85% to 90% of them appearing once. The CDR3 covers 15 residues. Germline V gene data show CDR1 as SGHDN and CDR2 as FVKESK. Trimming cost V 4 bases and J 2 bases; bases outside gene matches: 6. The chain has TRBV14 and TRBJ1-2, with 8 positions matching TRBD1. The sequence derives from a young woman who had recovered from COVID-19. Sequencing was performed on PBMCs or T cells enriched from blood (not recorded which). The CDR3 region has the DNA TGTGCCAGCAGCCCCCTGGGACAGGCGAACTATGGCTACACCTTC. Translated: CASSPLGQANYGYTF.